Listed below are T cell receptor beta chains from one sample, sequenced in a study of Ad26.COV2.S vaccination and SARS-CoV-2 variants. Sequencing used immunoSEQ multiplex PCR; TCRdb keeps in-frame clones, though not all of them. The sample yields hundreds of thousands of clones, about 89% seen once. The specimen comprised peripheral blood, sampled in a trial of Ad26.COV2.S vaccine versus placebo. The source of these receptors is a person between 18 and 65 years old who received the Ad26.COV2.S COVID-19 vaccine or a placebo. Each CDR3 is given with its conserved first and last residue. The D gene is left open where the match is weak. Not all rows give a size; the values are once, few, many and, for expanded clones, a class.

D | size | J | V | CDR3 | DNA
NA | NA | TRBJ1-5 | TRBV29-1 | CSVGDLGRPQHF | TGCAGCGTTGGAGACCTAGGTCGGCCCCAGCATTTT
TRBD1 | once | TRBJ2-7 | TRBV5-1 | CASSAGTGGAARAGQYF | TGCGCCAGCAGCGCCGGGACAGGGGGCGCCGCCCGCGCGGGGCAGTACTTC
TRBD1 | NA | TRBJ1-1 | TRBV5-1 | CASIGTGPTEAFF | TGCGCCAGCATTGGGACAGGGCCAACTGAAGCTTTCTTT
TRBD2 | NA | TRBJ2-1 | TRBV19 | CASSSERGNYNEQFF | TGTGCCAGTAGTTCGGAGCGGGGAAACTACAATGAGCAGTTCTTC
NA | NA | TRBJ2-7 | TRBV30 | CAWSVIAGYYEQYF | TGTGCCTGGAGTGTAATTGCTGGGTACTACGAGCAGTACTTC
NA | NA | TRBJ1-2 | TRBV18 | CASSTSGTGGYTF | TGTGCCAGCTCAACTTCAGGGACTGGAGGCTACACCTTC
NA | few | TRBJ1-5 | TRBV6-6 | CASSYGPSPQHF | TGTGCCAGCAGTTACGGCCCCTCGCCCCAGCATTTT
NA | NA | TRBJ2-5 | TRBV10-3 | CAISESGSRETQYF | TGTGCCATCAGTGAGTCAGGATCGAGGGAGACCCAGTACTTC
TRBD1 | few | TRBJ2-2 | TRBV2 | CASRPGQGLTGELFF | TGTGCCAGCAGGCCGGGACAGGGGTTAACCGGGGAGCTGTTTTTT
TRBD2 | NA | TRBJ2-2 | TRBV30 | CAWSGTSGPTGELFF | TGTGCCTGGAGTGGAACTAGCGGCCCCACCGGGGAGCTGTTTTTT
NA | NA | TRBJ2-7 | TRBV4-2 | CASSQQMTEVYEQYF | TGTGCCAGCAGCCAGCAGATGACAGAAGTCTACGAGCAGTACTTC
NA | NA | TRBJ2-1 | TRBV6-1 | CASSEWARVEFF | TGTGCCAGCAGTGAATGGGCTCGGGTGGAGTTCTTC
TRBD1 | few | TRBJ2-1 | TRBV19 | CASSSYRGRGYNEQFF | TGTGCCAGTAGTTCCTACAGGGGAAGAGGATACAATGAGCAGTTCTTC
TRBD1 | few | TRBJ1-2 | TRBV13 | CASSLSRRDRGNYGYTF | TGTGCCAGCAGCTTAAGCCGCCGGGACAGGGGAAACTATGGCTACACCTTC
NA | NA | TRBJ2-3 | TRBV12-3/TRBV12-4 | CASSPMTDTQYF | TGTGCCAGCAGCCCTATGACAGATACGCAGTATTTT
TRBD1 | once | TRBJ2-3 | TRBV27 | CASSLGTVDTQYF | TGTGCCAGCAGTTTGGGGACAGTGGATACGCAGTATTTT
NA | NA | TRBJ1-2 | TRBV11-2 | CASSPGGAGYTF | TGTGCCAGCAGCCCGGGCGGGGCTGGCTACACCTTC
NA | NA | TRBJ2-2 | TRBV2 | CASSADIANTGELFF | TGTGCCAGCAGTGCAGACATCGCGAACACCGGGGAGCTGTTTTTT
TRBD2 | NA | TRBJ2-1 | TRBV7-2 | CASSRQERGGYNEQFF | TGTGCCAGCAGCCGCCAAGAGCGGGGGGGTTACAATGAGCAGTTCTTC
NA | NA | TRBJ2-1 | TRBV21-1 | CASTHSGLAGGPKVQANNEQFF | TGTGCCAGCACCCATTCGGGACTAGCGGGAGGGCCCAAGGTGCAGGCGAACAATGAGCAGTTCTTC
NA | NA | TRBJ2-1 | TRBV12-3/TRBV12-4 | CASSEQFWNEQFF | TGTGCCAGCAGTGAACAGTTCTGGAATGAGCAGTTCTTC
NA | NA | TRBJ1-5 | TRBV24-1 | CATSARRSNQPQHF | TGTGCCACCAGTGCTAGACGGAGCAATCAGCCCCAGCATTTT
NA | NA | TRBJ2-2 | TRBV9 | CASTLGVTTGELFF | TGTGCCAGCACCTTGGGGGTTACGACCGGGGAGCTGTTTTTT
NA | NA | TRBJ2-1 | TRBV21-1 | CASSLENEQFF | TGTGCCAGCAGCCTAGAGAATGAGCAGTTCTTC
TRBD1 | once | TRBJ2-1 | TRBV11-2 | CASSSDRLDEQFF | TGTGCCAGCAGCTCGGACAGGTTGGATGAGCAGTTCTTC
TRBD1 | NA | TRBJ2-1 | TRBV27 | CASSSTGGPYNEQFF | TGTGCCAGCAGTTCTACAGGGGGCCCCTACAATGAGCAGTTCTTC
NA | once | TRBJ2-2 | TRBV5-6 | CASSLYVNTGELFF | TGTGCCAGCAGCTTGTATGTGAACACCGGGGAGCTGTTTTTT
NA | NA | TRBJ1-1 | TRBV5-8 | CASSLRGSEEAFF | TGTGCCAGCAGCTTGCGTGGAAGCGAGGAAGCTTTCTTT
NA | few | TRBJ1-3 | TRBV11-2 | CASSFGAGNTIYF | TGTGCCAGCAGCTTCGGGGCTGGAAACACCATATATTTT
TRBD2 | NA | TRBJ2-1 | TRBV30 | CAWTGLATYNEQFF | TGTGCCTGGACGGGACTAGCGACCTACAATGAGCAGTTCTTC
NA | NA | TRBJ1-4 | TRBV3-1/TRBV3-2 | CASSQDSDSNEKLFF | TGTGCCAGCAGCCAAGATTCGGACAGTAATGAAAAACTGTTTTTT
NA | NA | TRBJ2-3 | TRBV12-3/TRBV12-4 | CASRRSDTQYF | TGTGCCAGTAGACGGTCAGATACGCAGTATTTT
TRBD2 | NA | TRBJ2-1 | TRBV10-1 | CASRPSGILEQFF | TGCGCCAGCAGACCAAGCGGGATTCTTGAGCAGTTCTTC
NA | NA | TRBJ1-1 | TRBV19 | CASSTEQGWNTEAFF | TGTGCCAGTAGTACAGAGCAGGGATGGAACACTGAAGCTTTCTTT
NA | NA | TRBJ1-2 | TRBV30 | CAWTFDRRNGYTF | TGTGCCTGGACCTTTGACCGCAGAAATGGCTACACCTTC
TRBD2 | NA | TRBJ2-7 | TRBV29-1 | CSVESGTSGSEQYF | TGCAGCGTTGAATCCGGGACTAGCGGGAGCGAGCAGTACTTC
NA | once | TRBJ2-5 | TRBV5-4 | CASSLGDSSKTQYF | TGTGCCAGCAGCTTGGGGGACTCGTCGAAGACCCAGTACTTC
TRBD1 | NA | TRBJ1-5 | TRBV19 | CASSLTGGSQPQHF | TGTGCCAGTAGTCTGACAGGGGGGAGTCAGCCCCAGCATTTT
NA | NA | TRBJ1-1 | TRBV18 | CASSPDSYTEAFF | TGTGCCAGCTCACCTGACAGTTACACTGAAGCTTTCTTT